Presented here are 26 T cell receptor beta chains from one specimen sequenced in a study of prognosis after radiotherapy for stage I lung cancer. Two-round multiplex PCR amplified TCR beta CDR3 from genomic DNA. Round-one PCR had primers specific to each TRBV and TRBJ gene. TCRdb reprocessed the multiplex PCR reads with MiXCR, giving one entry per CDR3 protein. The data show roughly 23,000 distinct CDR3 sequences, with approximately 43% seen just once and approximately 34% held by the top ten. Here the sequenced sample was PBMCs, taken before or after stereotactic body radiation therapy (not recorded which). All receptors derive from a donor over 45 with non-small cell lung cancer.

The rearrangement uses TRBV6-5 and TRBJ1-6, with 9 bases fitting TRBD1. Trimming removed 2 bases from V and 9 bases from J; junction bases left unmatched: 8. Per germline, CDR1 MNHEY and CDR2 SVGAGI. The CDR3 contains 16 residues. The CDR3: CASSYGGQGPFSPLHF. In nucleotides, the CDR3 is TGTGCCAGCAGTTACGGGGGACAGGGTCCCTTTTCACCCCTCCACTTT.

Many counts were recorded for this clonotype. This chain uses TRBV7-9 with TRBJ1-1; no clear D. This CDR3 spans 14 amino acids. The germline gives CDR1 SEHNR, CDR2 FQNEAQ (reference sequence). V lost 1 base and J 1 base, leaving 7 bases between the germline ends. In DNA form, the CDR3 reads TGTGCCAGCAGCTTAGAACAGAGGAACACTGAAGCTTTCTTT. Its translation: CASSLEQRNTEAFF.

This clonotype was detected ten times or more. The J gene is TRBJ1-2, the V gene TRBV29-1; no clear D gene. The CDR3 runs to 13 residues. V shed 3 bases and J shed 4 bases, with 12 bases lying between them. Germline loops: CDR1 SQVTM, CDR2 ANQGSEA. The CDR3: CSVDSRSSYGYTF. CDR3 DNA: TGCAGCGTTGATAGCAGGTCCTCCTATGGCTACACCTTC.

This clonotype was recorded only once. V and J are TRBV5-8 and TRBJ1-2; no clear D gene. The germline CDR1 and CDR2 sequences are SGHTS and YDEGEE. The CDR3 is 11 amino acids. Here the CDR3 reads CFSSLRPGYTF. CDR3 DNA: TGTTTCAGCAGCCTACGACCTGGCTACACCTTC.

Only one count was recorded for this clonotype. A read error may be the cause here, since a much bigger clone is one base away. The gene calls are TRBV7-6 and TRBJ2-5; TRBD2 is a possible D gene (5 bases). Trimming took off 3 bases at V and 1 base at J, with 6 bases between the two ends. Germline V lookup: CDR1 SGHVS, CDR2 FNYEAQ. The CDR3 spans 13 residues. CDR3 region: CASSLGVQETQYF. In DNA form, the CDR3 reads TGTGCCAGCAGCTTGGGAGTCCAAGAGACCCAGTACTTC. Supplemented by reference TRBV7-6 and TRBJ2-5, the full variable domain reads GAGVSQSPRYKVTKRGQDVALRCDPISGHVSLYWYRQALGQGPEFLTYFNYEAQQDKSGLPNDRFSAERPEGSISTLTIQRTEQRDSAMYRCASSLGVQETQYFGPGTRLLVL.

This clonotype was found many times. The rearrangement links TRBV7-2 to TRBJ2-1; D uncertain. The V end lost 4 bases, the J end lost 0 bases, and 4 bases lay between the germline ends. Germline V gene sequence: CDR1 SGHTA, CDR2 FQGNSA. The CDR3 runs to 13 residues. The CDR3 reads CASSYDSYNEQFF. DNA for the CDR3: TGTGCCAGCAGCTATGACTCCTACAATGAGCAGTTCTTC.

With respect to this clonotype: A far bigger clonotype differs at one base, so this is likely a read error. The gene calls are TRBV7-9 and TRBJ2-2, with a tentative D call TRBD1 (5 bases). The CDR3 extends over 11 amino acids. Trimming removed 5 bases at V and 7 bases at J, with 5 bases between. Germline loops: CDR1 SEHNR, CDR2 FQNEAQ (reference sequence). The CDR3 nucleotides read TGTGCCAGCAGCCAGGGCGGGGAGCTGTTTTTT. This sequence encodes CASSQGGELFF.

This clonotype was observed a handful of times. A single base separates this from a much larger clone, so it may be a read error. The chain employs TRBV10-2 and TRBJ2-7; maybe TRBD2 (6 bases). Trimming stripped 2 bases from V and 3 bases from J, with 11 bases between. Germline CDR1 and CDR2: WSHSY and SAAADI. This CDR3 has 14 amino acids. CDR3 in amino acids: CASSEPLDYYEQYF. Here the CDR3 DNA reads TGCGCCAGCAGTGAGCCGTTGGACTACTACGAGCAGTACTTC.

About this clonotype itself: A single base is all that separates this from a far larger clone, so a read error is likely. This chain links TRBV5-1 with TRBJ2-1, with 12 bases identical to TRBD1. Trimming removed 4 bases from V and 13 bases from J; junction bases left unmatched: 12. Per germline, CDR1 SGHRS and CDR2 YFSETQ. The CDR3 is 15 residues long. Here the CDR3 DNA reads TGCGCCAGCAGCGGGGGGACAGGGGGCCTCAAGACCCAGTTCTTC. Translating it yields CASSGGTGGLKTQFF.

The chain carries TRBV20-1 and TRBJ1-2; D is unclear. CDR1 and CDR2 from the germline V gene are DFQATT and SNEGSKA (reference sequence). The V and J ends lost 0 bases and 4 bases respectively, with 12 bases between them. The CDR3 totals 14 residues. The CDR3 DNA follows: TGCAGTGCTAGAGACAGGAAAAGCTTCTATGGCTACACCTTC. Its protein is CSARDRKSFYGYTF.

V and J are TRBV18 and TRBJ2-5; 14 bases agree with TRBD2. Germline-derived CDR1 and CDR2 are KGHSH and LQKENI. This CDR3 has 16 amino acids. V trimming: 4 bases; J trimming: 4 bases; junction bases outside the gene matches: 5. CDR3 sequence reads: CASSRLAGGRGETQYF. CDR3 sequence (DNA): TGTGCCAGCTCACGACTAGCGGGAGGGCGTGGAGAGACCCAGTACTTC.

With respect to this clonotype: The junction differs from germline at one of its ends, possibly a read error. This chain connects TRBV10-2 to TRBJ2-1; D unclear. Germline-derived CDR1 and CDR2 are WSHSY and SAAADI. CDR3 size: 13 residues. The CDR3 DNA sequence: TGCGCCGGCAGTGACTGGGGAATCGATGAGCAGTTCTTC. It encodes CAGSDWGIDEQFF.

This clonotype was seen only a few times. This probably arose from a read error, given a far larger clone one base away. V and J are TRBV6-2 or TRBV6-3 and TRBJ2-2; possibly TRBD1 for D (5 bases). CDR1 is MNHEY and CDR2 is SVGEGT in the germline V gene. The V end lost 5 bases, the J end lost 1 base, and 17 bases lay between the germline ends. The CDR3 has 17 amino acids. The DNA of the CDR3 is TGTGCCAGCAGTACACATCCTTACGGACAGAACACCGGGGAGCTGTTTTTT. Translating gives CASSTHPYGQNTGELFF.

This clonotype was counted only a few times. The rearrangement uses TRBV6-9 and TRBJ2-3, with D maybe TRBD1 (6 bases). Germline CDR1 reads MNHGY; CDR2 reads SVAAGI. The CDR3 contains 22 residues. V was shortened by 3 bases and J by 0 bases, with 31 bases between the two germline ends. The CDR3 loop reads CASSYRGSNRSRKPLSTDTQYF. Written as DNA, the CDR3 is TGTGCCAGCAGTTACAGGGGTTCAAACCGATCCCGGAAACCGTTAAGCACAGATACGCAGTATTTT.

The gene calls are TRBV9 and TRBJ2-7, with D unclear. This CDR3 contains 17 residues. Germline V gene sequence: CDR1 SGDLS, CDR2 YYNGEE. With 7 bases removed from V and 3 bases from J, the gap between germline ends came to 26 bases. The CDR3 loop is CASGGEFGRSPHYEQYF. Here the CDR3 DNA reads TGTGCCAGCGGCGGAGAATTCGGCAGGAGTCCACACTACGAGCAGTACTTC.

The rearrangement links TRBV5-1 to TRBJ2-2; 9 bases line up with TRBD1. The germline V gene has CDR1 SGHRS and CDR2 YFSETQ. This CDR3 spans 17 amino acids. After removal of 0 bases from V and 5 bases from J, the junction contained 8 bases not matched to a gene. CDR3 bases: TGCGCCAGCAGCTTGGATTCTACAGGGGGCATGACCGGGGAGCTGTTTTTT. This gives the protein CASSLDSTGGMTGELFF. The full variable domain, in which reference TRBV5-1 and TRBJ2-2 provide the parts outside the CDR3, is KAGVTQTPRYLIKTRGQQVTLSCSPISGHRSVSWYQQTPGQGLQFLFEYFSETQRNKGNFPGRFSGRQFSNSRSEMNVSTLELGDSALYLCASSLDSTGGMTGELFFGEGSRLTVL.

This chain joins TRBV2 and TRBJ2-1; D is uncertain. V gave up 7 bases and J gave up 11 bases, with 12 bases separating them. In germline, CDR1 is SNHLY, CDR2 FYNNEI. The CDR3 runs to 11 residues. The CDR3 is CASIATDQQFF. As DNA, the CDR3 is TGTGCCAGCATAGCTACGGATCAGCAGTTCTTC. The full variable domain, its missing parts supplied by reference TRBV2 and TRBJ2-1, is EPEVTQTPSHQVTQMGQEVILRCVPISNHLYFYWYRQILGQKVEFLVSFYNNEISEKSEIFDDQFSVERPDGSNFTLKIRSTKLEDSAMYFCASIATDQQFFGPGTRLTVL.

This clonotype was picked up many times. The chain combines TRBV20-1 with TRBJ2-5; 9 bases match TRBD2. The J segment lost 3 bases and the V segment lost 0 bases, leaving 5 bases of the junction unmatched. The CDR3 consists of 15 residues. CDR1 is DFQATT and CDR2 is SNEGSKA in the germline V gene (reference sequence). CDR3: CSARDLTSGEETQYF. CDR3 nucleotide sequence: TGCAGTGCTAGAGACTTGACTAGCGGCGAAGAGACCCAGTACTTC.

This clonotype has at least ten counts. The J gene is TRBJ2-3, the V gene TRBV7-3, with D hard to call. V lost 0 bases and J lost 1, with 8 bases in between. The germline V gene encodes CDR1 SGHTA and CDR2 FQGTGA. The CDR3 has 15 residues. In nucleotides, the CDR3 is TGTGCCAGCAGCTTAACGCGGCACCGCACAGATACGCAGTATTTT. Translated, it gives CASSLTRHRTDTQYF.

In the case of this clonotype: Since a far larger clone is one base different, this is likely a read error. V usage is TRBV6-4 and J usage is TRBJ2-7; possible D gene TRBD2, 5 bases. Germline V gene lookup returns CDR1 MRHNA and CDR2 SNTAGT. Trimming cost V 7 bases and J 4 bases, with 20 bases left between them. This CDR3 comprises 15 residues. CDR3 sequence (DNA): TGTGCCAGCAAAAAACTTAGGGAGACCTTTTACGAGCAGTACTTC. Amino acids: CASKKLRETFYEQYF.

At least ten counts were recorded for this clonotype. This rearrangement joins TRBV2 to TRBJ1-2, with D perhaps TRBD1 (6 bases). The CDR3 spans 14 residues. V shed 4 bases and J shed 7 bases, with 16 bases lying between them. Looked up from germline, CDR1 is SNHLY and CDR2 is FYNNEI. The chain's CDR3 is CASSAYSLQGGYTF. CDR3 in DNA: TGTGCCAGCAGTGCCTACTCGTTACAGGGTGGCTACACCTTC.

This clonotype was recorded once. This sequence is one base from a far larger clone and is likely a read error. V gene TRBV6-8 combines with J gene TRBJ2-3; 13 bases map to TRBD2. CDR1 and CDR2 (germline): MNHGY, SAAAGT. The CDR3 totals 18 residues. CDR3 loop: CAISYTPGLAGREDTQYF. The DNA for the CDR3 is TGTGCCATCAGTTACACACCGGGACTAGCGGGAAGAGAAGATACGCAGTATTTT.

Note on this clonotype: One junction end disagrees with the germline gene, perhaps due to a read error. The chain employs TRBV11-3 and TRBJ2-3, with D perhaps given as TRBD1 or TRBD2 (6 bases each). The CDR3 sequence is 17 residues long. The germline V gene has CDR1 SGHNT and CDR2 YENEEA. The CDR3 here is CASSFKGGASVTDMQYF. CDR3 nucleotide sequence: TGTGCCAGCAGCTTTAAGGGGGGTGCTAGCGTCACAGATATGCAGTATTTT.

In its sample, this clonotype was seen many times. V gene TRBV29-1 combines with J gene TRBJ2-2, with 14 bases aligning to TRBD2. V dropped 5 bases and J dropped 5; count of bases not matched to a gene: 7. Germline loops: CDR1 SQVTM, CDR2 ANQGSEA. This CDR3 spans 16 amino acids. CDR3 loop: CSVLTGLAGGTGELFF. For the CDR3, the DNA is TGCAGCGTTTTAACCGGACTAGCGGGAGGTACCGGGGAGCTGTTTTTT.

This clonotype has a count of ten or more. This rearrangement joins TRBV19 to TRBJ2-7, with a tentative D call TRBD1 (6 bases). The germline V gene encodes CDR1 LNHDA and CDR2 SQIVND (reference sequence). Trimming removed 3 bases at V and 3 bases at J, with 12 bases between. The CDR3 is 14 residues long. CDR3 region: CASSMKTGNYEQYF. The CDR3 nucleotides are TGTGCCAGTAGTATGAAGACAGGTAACTACGAGCAGTACTTC.

The sample holds many counts of this clonotype. The chain has TRBV9 and TRBJ2-3; 12 nucleotides line up with TRBD2. Germline trimming cut 2 bases from V and 5 bases from J; bases unmatched to any gene: 3. The CDR3 is 15 residues long. CDR1 SGDLS and CDR2 YYNGEE come from the germline V gene. The CDR3 DNA sequence: TGTGCCAGCAGCGTTCTAGCGGGAGGGGGAGATACGCAGTATTTT. It is translated as CASSVLAGGGDTQYF.